The rows below give T cell receptor beta chains drawn from one sample of a study of T cell repertoires in cytomegalovirus infection. TCRdb re-called the reads with MiXCR, one entry per CDR3 protein. The sample comprises about 190,000 distinct CDR3 sequences, 28% of which are singletons, and approximately 31% rests with the top ten. Sequencing was performed on PBMCs. These receptor sequences come from a human donor in good health (CMV status not recorded). Some clones in this sample may be carry-over from other donors' samples. CDR3s include the opening cysteine and the closing phenylalanine or tryptophan. A D gene is named only where the DNA matches it firmly. Not all rows give a size; the values are once, few, many and, for expanded clones, a class.

CDR3aa,CDR3nt,d_gene,v_gene,abundance,j_gene
CASRGQGGGTEAFF,TGTGCCAGCAGGGGACAGGGAGGGGGCACTGAAGCTTTCTTT,TRBD1,TRBV25-1,NA,TRBJ1-1
CASSSGVSQTQYF,TGTGCCAGCAGCTCGGGGGTATCACAGACCCAGTACTTC,NA,TRBV7-2,many,TRBJ2-5
CASSLEGGSSYEQYF,TGTGCCAGCAGCTTAGAGGGTGGTTCCTCCTACGAGCAGTACTTC,NA,TRBV7-6,many,TRBJ2-7
CSAIEMGRGAEAFF,TGCAGTGCTATAGAGATGGGCAGAGGAGCTGAAGCTTTCTTT,NA,TRBV20-1,NA,TRBJ1-1
CSARATLSRGEQYF,TGCAGTGCTAGAGCAACACTAAGCAGGGGCGAGCAGTACTTC,NA,TRBV20-1,NA,TRBJ2-7
CASSLVWEETQYF,TGTGCCAGCAGCTTAGTGTGGGAAGAGACCCAGTACTTC,NA,TRBV7-2,many,TRBJ2-5
CASRAQGRNSGNTIYF,TGTGCCAGCCGCGCCCAGGGACGGAACTCTGGAAACACCATATATTTT,NA,TRBV12-3/TRBV12-4,few,TRBJ1-3
CASSLGQGRGTEAFF,TGTGCCAGCAGCCTTGGACAGGGAAGGGGCACTGAAGCTTTCTTT,TRBD1,TRBV6-2/TRBV6-3,NA,TRBJ1-1
CASSARTSGSYNEQFF,TGTGCCAGCAGCGCCCGGACTAGCGGTTCCTACAATGAGCAGTTCTTC,TRBD2,TRBV5-4,NA,TRBJ2-1
CASSVADRGYGYTF,TGTGCCAGCAGCGTCGCGGACAGGGGGTATGGCTACACCTTC,TRBD1,TRBV7-2,many,TRBJ1-2
CASSGLVLTQYF,TGTGCCAGCAGCGGACTAGTTCTTACGCAGTATTTT,TRBD2,TRBV7-2,few,TRBJ2-3
CASSDRVGLEGNEQFF,TGTGCCAGCAGTGATCGAGTGGGACTAGAGGGCAATGAGCAGTTCTTC,TRBD2,TRBV2,few,TRBJ2-1
CASSPTVSGTGLDTQYF,TGTGCCAGCAGTCCAACGGTGTCCGGGACAGGGTTGGATACGCAGTATTTT,TRBD1,TRBV12-3/TRBV12-4,many,TRBJ2-3
CASSQTASGNTIYF,TGTGCCAGCAGTCAGACGGCCTCTGGAAACACCATATATTTT,NA,TRBV6-5,NA,TRBJ1-3
CSAWDRVKNIQYF,TGCAGCGCCTGGGACAGGGTGAAAAACATTCAGTACTTC,TRBD1,TRBV29-1,NA,TRBJ2-4
CASSLQEHYGYTF,TGTGCCAGCAGTCTCCAGGAACACTATGGCTACACCTTC,NA,TRBV12-3/TRBV12-4,NA,TRBJ1-2
CASSPAGQPADTQYF,TGTGCCAGCAGCCCAGCCGGCCAGCCGGCAGATACGCAGTATTTT,NA,TRBV11-2,NA,TRBJ2-3
CASSDNPGRNEKLFF,TGTGCCAGCAGTGATAACCCCGGAAGAAATGAAAAACTGTTTTTT,NA,TRBV2,few,TRBJ1-4
CASSQPGRLAFNTDTQYF,TGCGCCAGCAGCCAACCAGGCCGACTAGCCTTCAACACAGATACGCAGTATTTT,TRBD2,TRBV4-1,few,TRBJ2-3
CASTNFGGGGTEAFF,TGTGCCAGCACTAATTTTGGAGGAGGCGGCACTGAAGCTTTCTTT,NA,TRBV7-2,many,TRBJ1-1